Below, one TCR beta chain is given with its context. Its matching antigen is unknown. Trimming stripped 5 bases from V and 5 bases from J, with 13 bases between. This CDR3 region has 13 residues. Germline V gives CDR1 SGHNT, CDR2 YYREEE (reference sequence). This sample was taken from a study of beta chain features in type 1 diabetes. General study points: Within each of all four CD4+ subsets, Type 1 diabetes patients had TCRB CDR3s that were moderately but significantly shorter.

The whole isolated RNA underwent reverse transcription, so sequencing captured expressed TCRB transcripts. Each sample of naive, central memory or regulatory T cells had, on average, about 3.57 million reads. Data came from immunoSEQ multiplex PCR; TCRdb stores just in-frame clones and leaves some out. The sample has around 710,000 clones, around 12% seen once. This chain links TRBV5-4 with TRBJ1-1; D remains unclear. The sample consisted of naive CD4+ T cells from blood. The receptor's source is a man under 40 with type 1 diabetes. The CDR3 spells CASRRGSGTEAFF. CDR3 sequence (DNA): TGTGCCAGCAGGCGGGGATCGGGTACTGAAGCTTTCTTT.